This TCR beta chain was identified during a study of blood T cell repertoires in COVID-19 (dated by TCRdb to 2020 to 2022). In the study overall: Samples covering the acute and convalescent phases of COVID-19 were provided by collaborators in the United States, Italy and Spain. The prospective study material was composed of cDNA or gDNA derived from T cells, B-cell-depleted T cells, or PBMCs. Subjects who had been exposed to COVID-19, were actively infected with it, or had recovered from it provided the deeply sampled blood TCRbeta repertoires that made up the dataset. The repertoires were made available in a free public database intended to serve as a resource for research on the immune response to SARS-CoV-2. The samples were drawn from the first 160 participants of the ongoing ImmuneRACE study and from more than 1,000 subjects provided by 6 global collaborators. Sample metadata almost always included a de-identified subject ID, COVID-19 status, age in years and sex. HLA class I and class II types, where available, came from metadata supplied by the sample provider rather than from assay-based typing. The paper's findings and limits, for the study overall: The amount of clinical and demographic metadata varied by source and participant and was provided uncurated.

In this sample, this clone turned up a few times. The antigen it recognizes is unknown. No per-base quality is available; no much larger clone lies one base away. TCRbeta CDR3 regions were amplified from genomic DNA by means of the immunoSEQ Assay, a bias-controlled multiplex PCR. The original methods were these. Nucleated cell counts per sample were estimated from amplification of reference gene primers within the assay. To quantify the absolute abundance of each unique TCRbeta CDR3 rearrangement, sequence reads were collapsed and filtered. For each sample, productive Simpson clonality was calculated as the square root of Simpson's diversity index across productive rearrangements. TCRdb re-hosts the immuneACCESS table, in-frame sequences only. Its copies lack some clones; in the studies checked, an unresolved V gene accounts for under half of them, and the cause for the rest is not known. V and J calls and clone size are given by that table; D and trimming were obtained from the DNA. Recorded for this sample are 150,000 to 200,000 clones; about four fifths of them occurred a single time. Of the sample, about 2.7% falls within the top ten clones.

V lost 2 bases and J lost 7 bases; the stretch between them is 8 bases long. CDR1 and CDR2 are read off the germline V gene (reference sequence) as LGHDT and YNNKEL. Measured from the cysteine to the phenylalanine, the CDR3 is 12 residues long. Of the read, only the CDR3 DNA is kept; its 36 bases are in frame from base 1. Collaborating institutions collected whole blood in K2EDTA tubes following their own protocols. For TCRbeta analysis, collaborators shipped samples in one of three forms: frozen whole blood, isolated PBMCs, or DNA extracted from either of those sample types. Sequenced sample: peripheral blood. This clonotype was sampled from a human donor with acute or convalescent COVID-19. The donor label of this sample is uncertain. The chain is assembled from TRBV3-1 (or the pseudogene TRBV3-2) and TRBJ1-1; a tentative D call is TRBD1 (5 bases match). The CDR3 is CASSQKGLEAFF. The DNA reads as follows: TGTGCCAGCAGCCAAAAGGGACTTGAAGCTTTCTTT.